This entry lists 8 T cell receptor beta chains sequenced from one sample in a study of blood T cell repertoires in COVID-19. Using immunoSEQ multiplex PCR, the repertoire was profiled, and TCRdb retains in-frame clones only, with some absent. Among 210,000 or so clones listed, under 95% were seen once. Sequencing used peripheral blood. Every receptor here comes from a man under 40 with acute or convalescent COVID-19.

This clone showed up just once. The chain is built from TRBV18 and TRBJ1-2; D unresolved. The length of the CDR3 is 17 residues. The ends were cut back, 3 bases at V and 3 bases at J, with 20 bases in the middle. In germline, CDR1 is KGHSH, CDR2 LQKENI. The CDR3 sequence is CASSPGGRWSPDYGYTF. The CDR3 coding sequence is TGTGCCAGCTCACCGGGCGGGAGGTGGTCCCCTGACTATGGCTACACCTTC.

V usage is TRBV5-6 and J usage is TRBJ1-1, with a weak D call TRBD1 (6 bases). V dropped 1 base and J dropped 5 bases, with 21 bases sitting between them. This CDR3 is built from 17 residues. The germline gives CDR1 SGHDT, CDR2 YYEEEE. The CDR3 DNA reads as TGTGCCAGCAGCTTGTCAGGTCCCGGGGGCGGGAGAACTGAAGCTTTCTTT. Translated, it gives CASSLSGPGGGRTEAFF. Complete variable domain (other parts from reference TRBV5-6 and TRBJ1-1): DAGVTQSPTHLIKTRGQQVTLRCSPKSGHDTVSWYQQALGQGPQFIFQYYEEEERQRGNFPDRFSGHQFPNYSSELNVNALLLGDSALYLCASSLSGPGGGRTEAFFGQGTRLTVV.

CDR3 in amino acids: CASSPTGFYAGYTF. CDR3 coding DNA: TGTGCCAGCAGCCCGACAGGGTTTTATGCTGGCTACACCTTC. The genes are TRBV11-2 and TRBJ1-2; TRBD1 aligns across 7 bases. This CDR3 contains 14 residues. The V segment lost 5 bases and the J segment 7 bases; nucleotides outside the gene matches: 10. Looked up from germline, CDR1 is SGHAT and CDR2 is FQNNGV. The full variable domain, in which reference TRBV11-2 and TRBJ1-2 provide the parts outside the CDR3, is EAGVAQSPRYKIIEKRQSVAFWCNPISGHATLYWYQQILGQGPKLLIQFQNNGVVDDSQLPKDRFSAERLKGVDSTLKIQPAKLEDSAVYLCASSPTGFYAGYTFGSGTRLTVV.

V and J are TRBV9 and TRBJ2-5, with 8 bases lining up with TRBD1. Per the germline V gene, CDR1 is SGDLS and CDR2 is YYNGEE. Trimming took 0 bases from V and 5 from J; bases not matched to a gene: 6. The CDR3 length is 15 residues. As DNA, the CDR3 is TGTGCCAGCAGCGTAGACAGGGGGGTCCTCGAGACCCAGTACTTC. Translation gives CASSVDRGVLETQYF.

This sequence joins TRBV7-9 and TRBJ2-7; 11 bases fit TRBD2. The CDR3 sequence is 14 residues long. The V and J ends lost 5 bases and 12 bases, in that order; junction bases with no gene match: 12. The V gene's germline CDR1 is SEHNR and CDR2 FQNEAQ (reference sequence). The CDR3 nucleotides read TGTGCCAGCAGCCTACTAGCGGGGGCCCCCCCTTGGTACTTC. Residues: CASSLLAGAPPWYF. Supplemented by reference TRBV7-9 and TRBJ2-7, the full variable domain reads DTGVSQNPRHKITKRGQNVTFRCDPISEHNRLYWYRQTLGQGPEFLTYFQNEAQLEKSRLLSDRFSAERPKGSFSTLEIQRTEQGDSAMYLCASSLLAGAPPWYFGPGTRLTVT.

V gene TRBV11-2 combines with J gene TRBJ1-2; 8 positions match TRBD1. Trimming removed 7 bases from V and 5 bases from J; junction bases left unmatched: 12. Germline V lookup: CDR1 SGHAT, CDR2 FQNNGV. This CDR3 contains 15 residues. The chain's CDR3 is CASTPFRGRRYGYTF. CDR3 in DNA: TGTGCCAGCACCCCTTTCAGGGGGCGACGATATGGCTACACCTTC. The whole variable domain, remainder taken from reference TRBV11-2 and TRBJ1-2, is EAGVAQSPRYKIIEKRQSVAFWCNPISGHATLYWYQQILGQGPKLLIQFQNNGVVDDSQLPKDRFSAERLKGVDSTLKIQPAKLEDSAVYLCASTPFRGRRYGYTFGSGTRLTVV.

V usage is TRBV28 and J usage is TRBJ2-7; 8 positions agree with TRBD1. The germline V gene encodes CDR1 MDHEN and CDR2 SYDVKM. The junction had 13 bases not matched to a gene; V was cut back by 5 bases and J by 7 bases. The CDR3 is 15 amino acids. In nucleotides, the CDR3 is TGTGCCAGCAGTCTTCGGACAGGGCCCTCCTCGGAGCAGTACTTC. It is translated as CASSLRTGPSSEQYF.

The chain has TRBV10-1 and TRBJ1-1; no clear D gene. The CDR3 extends over 14 amino acids. Germline V gene lookup returns CDR1 WNHNN and CDR2 SYGVQD (reference sequence). With 2 bases removed from V and 0 bases from J, the gap between germline ends came to 7 bases. The CDR3 loop reads CASSEGRMNTEAFF. The CDR3, as DNA: TGCGCCAGCAGTGAGGGCAGGATGAACACTGAAGCTTTCTTT.